The rows below give T cell receptor beta chains drawn from one sample of a study of cytotoxic CD8 clonotypes in ibrutinib-treated CLL. TCRdb keeps only in-frame clones here, not all; method: immunoSEQ multiplex PCR. The sample consists of about 9,400 clones, around 60% of them appearing once. This material consisted of PBMCs, taken before ibrutinib treatment. These TCRs come from a human donor with chronic lymphocytic leukemia. Both conserved end residues are trimmed from each CDR3. Fields, in order: V gene, clone size, J gene, CDR3 protein. A clone size is listed for some rows: how often the clone was seen (once, few, many), or a class if it is expanded.

TRBV7-2,few,TRBJ2-7,ATKDREVYEQY
TRBV19,NA,TRBJ1-5,ASSITRGGPVKQPQH
TRBV19,NA,TRBJ1-6,ASSVKWDSPLH
TRBV23-1,NA,TRBJ2-7,ASRRTTGTGGPYEQY
TRBV7-2,NA,TRBJ2-3,ASSPIMTTQDTQY
TRBV4-1,NA,TRBJ2-1,ASSQWGLAGAYNEQF
TRBV6-1,NA,TRBJ2-3,ASSVSSGGQLTDTQY
TRBV15,NA,TRBJ2-7,ATQGLAGVEQY
TRBV5-1,NA,TRBJ1-2,ASSLNPGLTMGYT
TRBV5-1,NA,TRBJ2-7,ASSTGTSGRALREQY
TRBV29-1,medium-sized,TRBJ2-7,SVVGWSYEQY
TRBV21-1,NA,TRBJ2-3,ASSMTAKRDTQY
TRBV18,NA,TRBJ1-5,ASSPSPGGGRQPQH
TRBV5-4,NA,TRBJ2-3,ASSGGQGPHTDTQY
TRBV27,few,TRBJ1-2,ASSSVPQGYGYT
TRBV6-5,few,TRBJ2-1,ASRSGQLQF
TRBV11-3,once,TRBJ2-3,ASSSGLAGARDTQY
TRBV7-8,few,TRBJ2-4,ASSLAVGGNHINIQY
TRBV15,NA,TRBJ2-1,ATSRDPVNEQF
TRBV9,NA,TRBJ1-2,ASSVSPNYGYT
TRBV28,NA,TRBJ2-7,ASSFESPVGEQY
TRBV6-1,NA,TRBJ1-5,ASALAQLNQPQH
TRBV5-6,NA,TRBJ2-3,ASSFPATEPTDTQY
TRBV27,NA,TRBJ2-1,ASSLKSLNGDEQF
TRBV6-5,few,TRBJ1-6,ASSHWTGEYNSPLH